The rows below give T cell receptor beta chains drawn from one sample of a study of blood T cell repertoires in COVID-19. The protocol was immunoSEQ multiplex PCR, while the TCRdb copy is restricted to in-frame clones and leaves out a portion. The sample records about 110,000 clones, around 86% being singletons. The sequenced sample was peripheral blood. These receptors all come from a man in his fifties or sixties with acute or convalescent COVID-19. CDR3s include the opening cysteine and the closing phenylalanine or tryptophan. The D gene is left open where the match is weak.

TRBJ2-3	TRBV19	TRBD2	CASSISAGEVFTDTQYF
TRBJ1-2	TRBV13	TRBD1	CASRQGQEDYGYTF
TRBJ1-1	TRBV5-1	NA	CASSLNGDGNTEAFF
TRBJ1-2	TRBV19	TRBD1	CASSTTGYQGQGYGYTF
TRBJ1-1	TRBV3-1/TRBV3-2	NA	CASSPKLQGNTEAFF
TRBJ2-7	TRBV9	NA	CASSVEDYAYEQYF
TRBJ1-2	TRBV6-5	NA	CASSYSIGGNPYGYTF
TRBJ1-2	TRBV9	TRBD1	CASSVEGQGVNPYGYTF
TRBJ2-2	TRBV5-4	NA	CASSLGLDTGELFF
TRBJ2-4	TRBV6-5	TRBD1	CASTQDRGTNIQYF
TRBJ1-1	TRBV7-3	NA	CASSPKFTGLNTEAFF